The 18 T cell receptor beta chains below come from one sample, sequenced in a study of blood T cell repertoires in COVID-19 (TCRdb year 2020). The library was prepared using the immunoSEQ multiplex PCR assay. Drawn from immuneACCESS, this table holds only the in-frame rearrangements with V and J called that TCRdb kept. Clones are partly lost; checked studies trace under half to an unresolved V gene and leave the rest unexplained. In this sample the table shows 98,000 or so clones, roughly 82% of which occur a single time. Of the sample, about 27% falls within the top ten clones. The sample consisted of peripheral blood. The receptors here all came from a man in his sixties with acute or convalescent COVID-19.

The chain combines TRBV5-8 with TRBJ2-2, with 10 bases lining up with TRBD1. The CDR3 loop spans 15 amino acids. Trimming cost V 7 bases and J 6 bases; bases outside gene matches: 9. Germline loops: CDR1 SGHTS, CDR2 YDEGEE. The CDR3 bases are TGTGCCAGCCACACCGGACAGGGGGAAGCCGGGGAGCTGTTTTTT. Translation gives CASHTGQGEAGELFF.

The chain employs TRBV18 and TRBJ1-2, with 10 bases identical to TRBD1. The CDR3 length is 14 residues. In germline, CDR1 is KGHSH, CDR2 LQKENI. V shed 2 bases, J shed 7 bases, and the junction held 4 bases outside the gene matches. CDR3 in amino acids: CASSPEGQGSGYTF. CDR3 sequence (DNA): TGTGCCAGCTCACCAGAGGGACAGGGGTCTGGCTACACCTTC.

The chain is built from TRBV28 and TRBJ1-6, with 8 bases aligning to TRBD1. Trimming cost V 5 bases and J 7 bases; bases outside gene matches: 1. Germline CDR1 is MDHEN and CDR2 is SYDVKM. The CDR3 is 13 residues long. CDR3 residues: CASSGDRNSPLHF. The CDR3 coding sequence is TGTGCCAGCAGTGGGGACAGGAATTCACCCCTCCACTTT. Together with reference TRBV28 and TRBJ1-6, the CDR3 gives the full variable domain: DVKVTQSSRYLVKRTGEKVFLECVQDMDHENMFWYRQDPGLGLRLIYFSYDVKMKEKGDIPEGYSVSREKKERFSLILESASTNQTSMYLCASSGDRNSPLHFGNGTRLTVT.

This clone is a singleton in its sample. CDR3: CASSRLDDSYNEQFF. The CDR3 nucleotides read TGTGCCAGTAGTAGACTAGACGACTCCTACAATGAGCAGTTCTTC. The chain couples TRBV19 to TRBJ2-1; weak D call: TRBD2 (6 bases). The ends were cut back, 4 bases at V and 0 bases at J, with 10 bases in the middle. The CDR3 runs to 15 residues. Per the germline V gene, CDR1 is LNHDA and CDR2 is SQIVND (reference sequence). The full variable domain, its missing parts supplied by reference TRBV19 and TRBJ2-1, is DGGITQSPKYLFRKEGQNVTLSCEQNLNHDAMYWYRQDPGQGLRLIYYSQIVNDFQKGDIAEGYSVSREKKESFPLTVTSAQKNPTAFYLCASSRLDDSYNEQFFGPGTRLTVL.

The J gene is TRBJ1-5, the V gene TRBV6-2 or TRBV6-3; D not certain. V lost 5 bases and J lost 5, with 16 bases in between. The CDR3 consists of 15 residues. CDR1 and CDR2 (germline): MNHEY, SVGEGT. CDR3 loop: CASSRRQARYQPQHF. The DNA for the CDR3 is TGTGCCAGCAGTAGGAGGCAGGCGAGATATCAGCCCCAGCATTTT.

V is TRBV14 and J is TRBJ1-3; TRBD1 matches at 7 bases. Per the germline V gene, CDR1 is SGHDN and CDR2 is FVKESK. The junction had 6 bases not matched to a gene; V was cut back by 4 bases and J by 0 bases. The CDR3 runs 16 residues. CDR3 sequence (DNA): TGTGCCAGCAGCCCCGCGGACAGGCTCTCTGGAAACACCATATATTTT. It translates to CASSPADRLSGNTIYF.

This clone was counted a few times. The chain is built from TRBV7-2 and TRBJ2-1; D may be TRBD2 (5 bases). Trimming removed 4 bases from V and 0 bases from J, with 10 bases in between. There are 15 residues in the CDR3. CDR1 SGHTA and CDR2 FQGNSA come from the germline V gene. CDR3 DNA: TGTGCCAGCAGCTCCGCCGGGATCTCCTACAATGAGCAGTTCTTC. It yields the protein CASSSAGISYNEQFF.

This sequence joins TRBV24-1 and TRBJ1-2; no firm D call. This CDR3 is built from 13 residues. Trimming shortened V by 5 bases and J by 7 bases, and 13 bases separated the two germline ends. CDR1 KGHDR and CDR2 SFDVKD come from the germline V gene. For the CDR3, the DNA is TGTGCCACCAGTGGATCGGAGGTGGGTGGCTACACCTTC. Translating it yields CATSGSEVGGYTF.

The chain combines TRBV7-2 with TRBJ1-1; no clear D gene. V lost 1 base and J lost 1, with 7 bases in between. The CDR3 is made up of 14 amino acids. Germline lookup yields CDR1 SGHTA and CDR2 FQGNSA. This CDR3 is CASSLDRENTEAFF. The CDR3 region has the DNA TGTGCCAGCAGCTTAGACAGAGAGAACACTGAAGCTTTCTTT.

V gene TRBV19 combines with J gene TRBJ1-4; D call uncertain. Germline V gene sequence: CDR1 LNHDA, CDR2 SQIVND (reference sequence). V lost 6 bases and J 5 bases, leaving 16 bases between the germline ends. The CDR3 extends over 15 amino acids. The DNA of the CDR3 is TGTGCCAGTAGGACCAAGTACAGCCCAAATGAAAAACTGTTTTTT. Translated, it gives CASRTKYSPNEKLFF.

Many counts were recorded for this clone. The chain recombines TRBV25-1 with TRBJ2-5; D might be TRBD1 (6 bases). V was cut by 6 bases and J by 7 bases, with 24 bases left in between. Germline V gene sequence: CDR1 MGHDK, CDR2 SYGVNS. The CDR3 runs 16 residues. CDR3 sequence: CASSPPTGMAAWTQYF. Here the CDR3 DNA reads TGTGCCAGCAGCCCCCCTACAGGGATGGCGGCATGGACCCAGTACTTC.

The gene calls are TRBV10-1 and TRBJ2-1, with D possibly TRBD2 on 5 matching bases. Trimming removed 4 bases from V and 7 bases from J, with 11 bases in between. The CDR3 has 13 amino acids. Germline loops: CDR1 WNHNN, CDR2 SYGVQD (reference sequence). The CDR3 region has the DNA TGCGCCAGCAGTGGGGCAGCGGCGAATGAGCAGTTCTTC. It translates to CASSGAAANEQFF.

This chain connects TRBV11-3 to TRBJ2-7; 8 nucleotides match TRBD2. Germline V gene lookup returns CDR1 SGHNT and CDR2 YENEEA. The CDR3 runs to 13 residues. The V and J ends lost 5 bases and 2 bases, in that order; junction bases with no gene match: 2. The DNA for the CDR3 is TGTGCCAGCAGCCCAGCGGGGGCCTACGAGCAGTACTTC. Protein: CASSPAGAYEQYF.

J is TRBJ1-2 and V is TRBV9; D unresolved. V dropped 0 bases and J dropped 1 base, with 13 bases sitting between them. Germline V gene sequence: CDR1 SGDLS, CDR2 YYNGEE. The length of the CDR3 is 16 residues. CDR3 coding DNA: TGTGCCAGCAGCGTAGGGCTCAGAACCTTTAACTATGGCTACACCTTC. It is translated as CASSVGLRTFNYGYTF.

The chain uses TRBV6-6 and TRBJ2-1; D perhaps matches TRBD2 (6 bases). The CDR3 has 14 residues. Looked up from germline, CDR1 is MNHNY and CDR2 is SVGAGI (reference sequence). The germline V and J ends were trimmed by 0 bases and 9 bases, with 12 bases remaining between them. The chain's CDR3 is CASSYSIRAGEQFF. Written as DNA, the CDR3 is TGTGCCAGCAGTTACTCGATACGAGCGGGTGAGCAGTTCTTC.

The chain recombines TRBV4-1 with TRBJ1-5, with D tentatively TRBD1 (5 bases). In germline, CDR1 is MGHRA, CDR2 YSYEKL. The CDR3 has 15 amino acids. The V end was cut by 0 bases, the J end by 10 bases, with 16 bases between. This chain's CDR3 is CASSQDRTLFVPQHF. The CDR3 DNA sequence: TGCGCCAGCAGCCAAGACCGGACACTTTTTGTTCCCCAGCATTTT.

This clone was detected only once. The chain carries TRBV24-1 and TRBJ2-6; the D is unclear. The CDR3 is 17 residues long. From germline, CDR1 is KGHDR and CDR2 SFDVKD. V gave up 3 bases and J gave up 1 base, with 12 bases separating them. The CDR3 coding sequence is TGTGCCACCAGTGATCCCCTCTACAGTTCTGGGGCCAACGTCCTGACTTTC. This encodes CATSDPLYSSGANVLTF.

This chain uses TRBV5-1 with TRBJ1-1, with TRBD1 matching over 7 bases. Germline values: CDR1 SGHRS, CDR2 YFSETQ. The CDR3 covers 15 residues. Trimming cost V 4 bases and J 1 base; bases outside gene matches: 7. CDR3 coding DNA: TGCGCCAGCAGCCCACAGGGGACCCCGAACACTGAAGCTTTCTTT. Translation: CASSPQGTPNTEAFF.